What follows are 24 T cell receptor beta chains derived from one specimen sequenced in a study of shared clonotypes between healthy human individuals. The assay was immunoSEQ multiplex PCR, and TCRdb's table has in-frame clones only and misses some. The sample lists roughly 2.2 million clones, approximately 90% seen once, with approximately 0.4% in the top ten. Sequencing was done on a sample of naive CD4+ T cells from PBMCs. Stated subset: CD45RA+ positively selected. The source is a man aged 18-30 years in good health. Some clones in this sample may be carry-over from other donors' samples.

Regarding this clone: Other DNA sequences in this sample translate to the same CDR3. The CDR3 sequence: CASSLAGTSYNEQFF. The CDR3 DNA sequence: TGCGCCAGCAGCCTAGCGGGAACCTCCTACAATGAGCAGTTCTTC. The rearrangement links TRBV5-1 to TRBJ2-1; 9 positions match TRBD2. The CDR3 is 15 amino acids. V trimming: 4 bases; J trimming: 0 bases; junction bases outside the gene matches: 2. Germline CDR1 is SGHRS and CDR2 is YFSETQ.

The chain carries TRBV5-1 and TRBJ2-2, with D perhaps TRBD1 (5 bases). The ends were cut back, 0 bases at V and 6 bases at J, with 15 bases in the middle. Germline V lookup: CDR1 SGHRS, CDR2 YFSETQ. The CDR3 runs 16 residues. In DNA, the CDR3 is TGCGCCAGCAGCTTGGCCGTAGGGGTTGGGGCCGGGGAGCTGTTTTTT. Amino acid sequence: CASSLAVGVGAGELFF.

The DNA for the CDR3 is TGTGCCAGCAGCGCGACGATCACTAGTGTCACAGATACGCAGTATTTT. It specifies CASSATITSVTDTQYF. The chain couples TRBV7-3 to TRBJ2-3; TRBD2 might be the D (5 bases). The germline V gene has CDR1 SGHTA and CDR2 FQGTGA. Trimming left V 5 bases short and J 2 bases short, with 17 bases between. CDR3 size: 16 residues.

The chain's CDR3 is CATSWTGGNQPQHF. DNA of the CDR3: TGTGCCACCAGTTGGACAGGGGGGAATCAGCCCCAGCATTTT. The chain recombines TRBV15 with TRBJ1-5, with 10 bases that match TRBD1. From germline, CDR1 is LNHNV and CDR2 YYDKDF (reference sequence). The CDR3 is 14 residues long. Trimming removed 6 bases from V and 4 bases from J; junction bases left unmatched: 3.

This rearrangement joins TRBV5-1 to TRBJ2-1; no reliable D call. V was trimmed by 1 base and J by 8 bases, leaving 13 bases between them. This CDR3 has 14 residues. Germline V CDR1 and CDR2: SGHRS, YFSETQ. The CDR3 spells CASSLRNSGDEQFF. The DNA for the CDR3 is TGCGCCAGCAGCTTGAGGAACTCGGGTGATGAGCAGTTCTTC. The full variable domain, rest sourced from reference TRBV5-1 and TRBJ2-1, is KAGVTQTPRYLIKTRGQQVTLSCSPISGHRSVSWYQQTPGQGLQFLFEYFSETQRNKGNFPGRFSGRQFSNSRSEMNVSTLELGDSALYLCASSLRNSGDEQFFGPGTRLTVL.

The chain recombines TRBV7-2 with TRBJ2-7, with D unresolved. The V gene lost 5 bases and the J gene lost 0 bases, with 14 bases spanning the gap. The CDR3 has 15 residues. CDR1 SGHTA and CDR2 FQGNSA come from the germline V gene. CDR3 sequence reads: CASSPIFDTSYEQYF. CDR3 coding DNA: TGTGCCAGCAGCCCAATTTTTGATACCTCCTACGAGCAGTACTTC.

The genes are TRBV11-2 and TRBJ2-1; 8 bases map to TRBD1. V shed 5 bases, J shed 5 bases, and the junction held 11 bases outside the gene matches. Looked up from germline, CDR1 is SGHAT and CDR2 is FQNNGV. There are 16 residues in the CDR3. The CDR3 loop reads CASSPSRGRSDNEQFF. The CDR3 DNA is TGTGCCAGCAGCCCCTCCAGGGGGCGATCGGACAATGAGCAGTTCTTC.

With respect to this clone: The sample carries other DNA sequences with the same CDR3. CDR3 region: CASSVGGAGNTIYF. The CDR3 DNA sequence: TGTGCCAGCAGCGTAGGGGGCGCGGGAAACACCATATATTTT. This rearrangement joins TRBV9 to TRBJ1-3; D possibly corresponds to TRBD1 (5 bases). In germline, CDR1 is SGDLS, CDR2 YYNGEE. V was cut by 0 bases and J by 4 bases, with 8 bases left in between. This CDR3 contains 14 residues.

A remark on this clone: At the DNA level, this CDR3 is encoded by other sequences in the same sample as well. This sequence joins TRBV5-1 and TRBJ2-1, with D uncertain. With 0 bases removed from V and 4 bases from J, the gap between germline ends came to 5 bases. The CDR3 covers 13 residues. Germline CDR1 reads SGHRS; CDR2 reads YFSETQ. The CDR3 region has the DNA TGCGCCAGCAGCTTGGAGCTTTACAATGAGCAGTTCTTC. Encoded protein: CASSLELYNEQFF.

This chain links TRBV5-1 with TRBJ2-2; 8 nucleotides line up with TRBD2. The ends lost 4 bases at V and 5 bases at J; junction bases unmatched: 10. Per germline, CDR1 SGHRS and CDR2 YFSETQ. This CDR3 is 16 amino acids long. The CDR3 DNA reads TGCGCCAGCAGCCGCCTGCCGGGAGGGGGAACCGGGGAGCTGTTTTTT. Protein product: CASSRLPGGGTGELFF.

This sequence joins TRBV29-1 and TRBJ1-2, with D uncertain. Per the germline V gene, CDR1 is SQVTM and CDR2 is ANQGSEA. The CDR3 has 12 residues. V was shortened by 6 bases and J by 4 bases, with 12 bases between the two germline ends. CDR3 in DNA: TGCAGCGTACTCCGGGCCCCCTATGGCTACACCTTC. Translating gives CSVLRAPYGYTF.

This CDR3 reads CASSRGRGLDEETQYF. CDR3 sequence (DNA): TGTGCCAGCAGCCGGGGAAGAGGACTAGACGAAGAGACCCAGTACTTC. The chain recombines TRBV14 with TRBJ2-5, with TRBD2 identical over 7 bases. This CDR3 comprises 16 residues. CDR1 and CDR2 (germline): SGHDN, FVKESK. The ends lost 4 bases at V and 3 bases at J; junction bases unmatched: 11.

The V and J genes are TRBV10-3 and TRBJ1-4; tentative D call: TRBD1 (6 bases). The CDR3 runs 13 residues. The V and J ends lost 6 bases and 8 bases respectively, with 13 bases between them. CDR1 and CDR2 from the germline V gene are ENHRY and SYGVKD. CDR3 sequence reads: CAISRGRGEKLFF. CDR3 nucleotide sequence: TGTGCCATCAGCAGGGGTCGTGGCGAAAAACTGTTTTTT.

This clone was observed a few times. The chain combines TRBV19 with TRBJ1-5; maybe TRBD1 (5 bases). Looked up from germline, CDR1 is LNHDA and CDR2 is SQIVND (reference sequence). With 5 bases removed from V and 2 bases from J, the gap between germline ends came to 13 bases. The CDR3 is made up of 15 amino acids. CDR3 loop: CASSRGAGGNQPQHF. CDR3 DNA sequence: TGTGCCAGTAGTCGAGGGGCTGGGGGCAATCAGCCCCAGCATTTT.

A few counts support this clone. Here the CDR3 DNA reads TGTGCCAGCAGTTTAGGATACGGCACCTACGAGCAGTACTTC. Amino acids: CASSLGYGTYEQYF. The V call is TRBV27, the J call TRBJ2-7; no firm D call. V was cut by 2 bases and J by 2 bases, with 10 bases left in between. This CDR3 comprises 14 residues. Germline V lookup: CDR1 MNHEY, CDR2 SMNVEV (reference sequence).

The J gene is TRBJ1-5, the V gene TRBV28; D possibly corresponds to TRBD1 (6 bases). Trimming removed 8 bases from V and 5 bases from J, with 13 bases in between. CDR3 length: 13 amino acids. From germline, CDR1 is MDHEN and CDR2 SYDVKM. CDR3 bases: TGTGCCAGCCTTACAGGGTACTATCAGCCCCAGCATTTT. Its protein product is CASLTGYYQPQHF.

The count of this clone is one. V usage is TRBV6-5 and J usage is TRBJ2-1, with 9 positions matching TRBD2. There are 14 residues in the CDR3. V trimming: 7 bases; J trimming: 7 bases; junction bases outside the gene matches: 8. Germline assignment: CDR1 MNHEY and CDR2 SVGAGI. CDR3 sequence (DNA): TGTGCCAGCAAAACTGGGCTAGCGGGGAATGAGCAGTTCTTC. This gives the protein CASKTGLAGNEQFF.

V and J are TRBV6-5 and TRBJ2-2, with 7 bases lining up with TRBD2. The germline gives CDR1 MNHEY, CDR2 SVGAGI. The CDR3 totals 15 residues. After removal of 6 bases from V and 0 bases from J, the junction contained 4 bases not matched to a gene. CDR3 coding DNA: TGTGCCAGCAGACAAGCGGGATCGAACACCGGGGAGCTGTTTTTT. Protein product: CASRQAGSNTGELFF.

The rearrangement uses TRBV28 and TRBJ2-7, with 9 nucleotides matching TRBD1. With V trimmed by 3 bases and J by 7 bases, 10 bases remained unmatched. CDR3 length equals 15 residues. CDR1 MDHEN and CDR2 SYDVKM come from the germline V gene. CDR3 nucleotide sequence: TGTGCCAGCAGTTTGCCTGGACAGGGGTTGGGTGAGCAGTACTTC. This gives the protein CASSLPGQGLGEQYF. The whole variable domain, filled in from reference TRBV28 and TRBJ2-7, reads DVKVTQSSRYLVKRTGEKVFLECVQDMDHENMFWYRQDPGLGLRLIYFSYDVKMKEKGDIPEGYSVSREKKERFSLILESASTNQTSMYLCASSLPGQGLGEQYFGPGTRLTVT.

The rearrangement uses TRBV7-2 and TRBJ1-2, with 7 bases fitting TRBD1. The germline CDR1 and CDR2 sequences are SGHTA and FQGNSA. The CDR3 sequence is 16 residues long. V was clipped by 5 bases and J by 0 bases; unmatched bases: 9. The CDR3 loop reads CASSPTGDASNYGYTF. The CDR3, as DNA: TGTGCCAGCAGCCCCACAGGGGATGCCTCTAACTATGGCTACACCTTC.

This chain's CDR3 is CAWTSVPGELFF. The CDR3, as DNA: TGTGCCTGGACCTCAGTCCCCGGGGAGCTGTTTTTT. J is TRBJ2-2 and V is TRBV30; no definite D call. The CDR3 is 12 residues long. Trimming took 4 bases from V and 6 from J, leaving 9 bases between them. Per germline, CDR1 GTSNPN and CDR2 SVGIG (reference sequence).

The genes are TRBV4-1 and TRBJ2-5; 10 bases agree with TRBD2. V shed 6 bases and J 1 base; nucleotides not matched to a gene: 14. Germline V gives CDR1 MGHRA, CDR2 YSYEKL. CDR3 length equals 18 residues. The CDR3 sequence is CASSARLAGAQSQETQYF. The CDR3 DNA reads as TGCGCCAGCAGTGCTCGGCTAGCGGGAGCCCAAAGCCAAGAGACCCAGTACTTC.

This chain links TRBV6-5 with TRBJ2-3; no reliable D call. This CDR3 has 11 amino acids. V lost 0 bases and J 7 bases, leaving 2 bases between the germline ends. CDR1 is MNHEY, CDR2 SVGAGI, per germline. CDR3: CASSYSHTQYF. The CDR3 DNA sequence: TGTGCCAGCAGTTACTCCCATACGCAGTATTTT.

For the CDR3, the DNA is TGTGCCAGCAGCCATATGATCCCAAACTATGGCTACACCTTC. This translates into CASSHMIPNYGYTF. V and J are TRBV7-9 and TRBJ1-2; D is unclear. CDR3 length: 14 amino acids. The germline CDR1 and CDR2 sequences are SEHNR and FQNEAQ (reference sequence). V was shortened by 5 bases and J by 2 bases, with 12 bases between the two germline ends.